The TCR beta chain under discussion was sequenced for a study of blood T cell repertoires in COVID-19. Recruitment covered roughly 22 US areas and drew participants whose ages spanned roughly 18 to 100 years. Profiling relied on immunoSEQ multiplex PCR, and the TCRdb table lists in-frame clones only, not all of them. This sample has 200,000 to 250,000 clones; 88% occur once, and the top ten carry around 2.7%. The V end was cut by 5 bases, the J end by 6 bases, with 17 bases between. Germline V gene data show CDR1 as LNHDA and CDR2 as SQIVND (reference sequence). The CDR3 is made up of 15 amino acids.

The source material was PBMCs or T cells enriched from blood (not recorded which). This chain joins TRBV19 and TRBJ1-5; possible D gene TRBD1, 6 bases. The clonotype was recovered from a woman aged 30 to 39 who had recovered from COVID-19. This CDR3 reads CASSSGTSRSQPQHF. In nucleotides, the CDR3 is TGTGCCAGTAGTTCCGGGACATCTCGTTCTCAGCCCCAGCATTTT.